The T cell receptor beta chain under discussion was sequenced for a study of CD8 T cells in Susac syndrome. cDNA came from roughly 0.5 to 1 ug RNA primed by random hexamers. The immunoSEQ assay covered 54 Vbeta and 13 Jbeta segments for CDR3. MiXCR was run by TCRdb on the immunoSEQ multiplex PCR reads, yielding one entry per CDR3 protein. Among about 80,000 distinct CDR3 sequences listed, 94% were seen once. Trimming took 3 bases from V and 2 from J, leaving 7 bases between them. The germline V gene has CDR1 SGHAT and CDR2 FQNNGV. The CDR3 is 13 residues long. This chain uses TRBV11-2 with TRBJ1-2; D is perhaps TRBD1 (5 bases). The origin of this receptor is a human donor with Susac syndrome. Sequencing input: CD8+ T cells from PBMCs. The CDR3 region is CASSLDKNYGYTF. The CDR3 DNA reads TGTGCCAGCAGCTTGGACAAGAACTATGGCTACACCTTC.